These T cell receptor beta chains were read from a single sample in a study of OX40 agonist ivuxolimab in advanced cancers. Some clones are missing from TCRdb's copy, which holds only in-frame ones; the method was immunoSEQ multiplex PCR. The sample has about 46,000 clones; approximately 86% are singletons. The sequences come from CD4+ or CD8+ T cells sorted from blood, collected in a trial of the OX40 agonist ivuxolimab. Every receptor here comes from an adult with an advanced solid tumor such as melanoma, head and neck, liver or kidney cancer. Each CDR3 is given with its conserved first and last residue. The D gene is left open where the match is weak. Only some rows state a clone size, as once, few, many or a class for expanded clones.

V gene	D gene	J gene	clone size	CDR3 protein	CDR3 DNA
TRBV7-6	NA	TRBJ2-1	NA	CASSLAGSRDISSYNEQFF	TGTGCCAGCAGCTTAGCAGGTAGTCGGGACATAAGCTCCTACAATGAGCAGTTCTTC
TRBV7-9	NA	TRBJ2-5	NA	CASSLRTAREETQYF	TGTGCCAGCAGCTTACGGACAGCAAGAGAGGAGACCCAGTACTTC
TRBV23-1	NA	TRBJ2-3	NA	CASSQQGSDTQYF	TGCGCCAGCAGTCAACAGGGTTCAGATACGCAGTATTTT
TRBV4-1	NA	TRBJ2-7	NA	CASSQDGPRYEQYF	TGCGCCAGCAGCCAAGACGGACCACGGTACGAGCAGTACTTC
TRBV7-2	TRBD2	TRBJ2-1	NA	CASSVRTSGEGQFF	TGTGCCAGCAGCGTTAGGACTAGCGGGGAAGGGCAGTTCTTC
TRBV6-6	TRBD2	TRBJ2-7	NA	CASGTSGSSYEQYF	TGTGCCAGCGGAACTAGCGGGAGCTCCTACGAGCAGTACTTC
TRBV27	NA	TRBJ1-2	NA	CASSLGVGNDGYTF	TGTGCCAGCAGTCTAGGGGTGGGGAACGATGGCTACACCTTC
TRBV5-1	NA	TRBJ1-6	NA	CASSLGGSSYNSPLHF	TGCGCCAGCAGCTTGGGCGGGAGCTCCTATAATTCACCCCTCCACTTT
TRBV7-9	NA	TRBJ2-3	NA	CASSLGTTSTDTQYF	TGTGCCAGCAGCTTAGGGACTACCAGCACAGATACGCAGTATTTT
TRBV27	NA	TRBJ2-1	few	CASSSTLFEQFF	TGTGCCAGCAGTTCAACCCTGTTTGAGCAGTTCTTC
TRBV6-6	TRBD2	TRBJ2-5	NA	CASSSGGETQYF	TGTGCCAGCAGTTCGGGAGGAGAGACCCAGTACTTC
TRBV28	NA	TRBJ2-7	NA	CASSQGHGSSYEQYF	TGTGCCAGCAGCCAGGGGCACGGCAGCTCCTACGAGCAGTACTTC
TRBV6-6	NA	TRBJ2-1	once	CASTLLVAASDDEQFF	TGTGCCAGCACCCTCTTGGTAGCGGCATCCGATGATGAGCAGTTCTTC
TRBV9	NA	TRBJ2-1	once	CASSVGQGRGDEQFF	TGTGCCAGCAGCGTAGGGCAGGGGCGAGGGGATGAGCAGTTCTTC
TRBV7-9	NA	TRBJ1-2	NA	CASTHPDDIYGYTF	TGTGCCAGCACCCACCCTGACGACATCTATGGCTACACCTTC
TRBV7-7	TRBD1	TRBJ1-2	NA	CASSSGTAYGYTF	TGTGCCAGCAGCTCGGGGACAGCGTATGGCTACACCTTC
TRBV7-8	TRBD1	TRBJ1-2	few	CASSLVQGATPEGYTF	TGTGCCAGCAGCTTAGTTCAGGGGGCAACTCCGGAGGGCTACACCTTC
TRBV4-1	TRBD1	TRBJ1-2	NA	CASSPGQGDYGYTF	TGCGCCAGCAGCCCGGGACAGGGGGATTATGGCTACACCTTC